This TCR beta chain was obtained from a study of shared clonotypes between healthy human individuals. Study-wide findings and caveats: When compared with the clonotypes that were shared by all four sorted-subset donors, the non-shared clonotypes turned out to have lower generation probabilities.

Each PCR replicate from the sorted subsets contained 200 to 250 ng DNA, which is about 31,000 T cell genomes. Profiled with immunoSEQ multiplex PCR; TCRdb holds only in-frame clones, not every one. Of 2 million to 3 million clones in the sample, 93% are singletons; the top ten hold 0.36%. Looked up from germline, CDR1 is SGHRS and CDR2 is YFSETQ. This CDR3 is built from 14 residues. J was trimmed by 0 bases and V by 4 bases; bases with no gene match: 4. This clone was seen a single time. The antigen is undetermined. Only Caucasian adults living in Nashville, Tennessee served as donors. What was sequenced was naive CD4+ T cells from PBMCs. Subset described: CD45RA+ positively selected. This sequence joins TRBV5-1 and TRBJ2-7; 7 bases line up with TRBD1. This TCR derives from a man younger than 35 in good health. Some clones in this sample may be carry-over from other donors' samples. The DNA of the CDR3 is TGCGCCAGCAGCGATAACAGGGGCTCCTACGAGCAGTACTTC. The encoded protein is CASSDNRGSYEQYF.